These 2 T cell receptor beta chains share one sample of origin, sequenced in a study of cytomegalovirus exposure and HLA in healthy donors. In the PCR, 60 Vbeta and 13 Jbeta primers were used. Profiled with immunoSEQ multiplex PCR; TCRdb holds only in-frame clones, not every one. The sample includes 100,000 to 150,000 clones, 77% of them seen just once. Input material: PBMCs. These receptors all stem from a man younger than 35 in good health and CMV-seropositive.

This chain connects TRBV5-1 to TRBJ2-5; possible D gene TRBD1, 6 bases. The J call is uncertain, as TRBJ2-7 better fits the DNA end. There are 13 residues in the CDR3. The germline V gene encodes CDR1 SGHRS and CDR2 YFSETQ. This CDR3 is CASSLPRGHEQYF. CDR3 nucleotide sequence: TGCGCCAGCAGCTTGCCCAGGGGCCACGAGCAGTACTTC.

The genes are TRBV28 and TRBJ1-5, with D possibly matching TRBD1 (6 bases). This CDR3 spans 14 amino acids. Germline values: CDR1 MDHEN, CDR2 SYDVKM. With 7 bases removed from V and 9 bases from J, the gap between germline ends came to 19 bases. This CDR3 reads CASTPDSIQGPQHF. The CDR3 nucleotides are TGTGCCAGCACCCCGGACAGCATTCAGGGGCCCCAGCATTTT.